Below are 29 T cell receptor beta chains sequenced from a single sample in a study of T cell responses to AZD1222 COVID-19 vaccine. Clones were read by immunoSEQ multiplex PCR, and TCRdb kept only the in-frame ones, dropping some. The repertoire holds around 150,000 clones, just under 95% seen once, with about 5% in the top ten. The sample consisted of peripheral blood, taken on day 0 of AZD1222 vaccination. All receptors derive from an adult in good health.

The chain links TRBV18 to TRBJ1-5; tentatively, D is TRBD1 (6 bases). The CDR3 loop spans 14 amino acids. The V gene's germline CDR1 is KGHSH and CDR2 LQKENI. Deletions cut 4 bases from V and 5 bases from J, with 12 bases between. The CDR3 reads CASSLGGGDQPQHF. The CDR3 coding sequence is TGTGCCAGCTCACTAGGAGGGGGAGATCAGCCCCAGCATTTT.

This clone has more than one count but fewer than ten. V and J are TRBV15 and TRBJ1-6; D gene ambiguous. V shed 0 bases and J shed 8 bases, with 11 bases lying between them. The CDR3 spans 15 residues. CDR1 and CDR2 (germline): LNHNV, YYDKDF (reference sequence). CDR3: CATSRDISMDSPLHF. The CDR3 DNA follows: TGTGCCACCAGCAGAGATATATCTATGGATTCACCCCTCCACTTT. Looking up the rest from reference TRBV15 and TRBJ1-6 gives the full variable domain: DAMVIQNPRYQVTQFGKPVTLSCSQTLNHNVMYWYQQKSSQAPKLLFHYYDKDFNNEADTPDNFQSRRPNTSFCFLDIRSPGLGDTAMYLCATSRDISMDSPLHFGNGTRLTVT.

The chain couples TRBV24-1 to TRBJ1-1; no clear D. The germline CDR1 and CDR2 sequences are KGHDR and SFDVKD. The ends were cut back, 3 bases at V and 0 bases at J, with 4 bases in the middle. The CDR3 covers 13 residues. CDR3 residues: CATSDTLNTEAFF. For the CDR3, the DNA is TGTGCCACCAGTGATACCCTGAACACTGAAGCTTTCTTT.

This rearrangement joins TRBV10-3 to TRBJ2-6; D is undetermined. This CDR3 spans 15 amino acids. Trimming removed 3 bases from V and 0 bases from J, with 6 bases in between. Per germline, CDR1 ENHRY and CDR2 SYGVKD. In DNA form, the CDR3 reads TGTGCCATCAGTGACCGGGTCTCTGGGGCCAACGTCCTGACTTTC. Protein sequence: CAISDRVSGANVLTF.

The chain employs TRBV4-1 and TRBJ2-4; D assignment may be TRBD1 or TRBD2 (5 bases each). The germline V and J ends were trimmed by 0 bases and 0 bases, with 21 bases remaining between them. CDR1 and CDR2 from the germline V gene are MGHRA and YSYEKL. There are 20 residues in the CDR3. CDR3 residues: CASSQDSSSGPKLAKNIQYF. The DNA of the CDR3 is TGCGCCAGCAGCCAAGATAGTTCGTCGGGGCCCAAACTAGCCAAAAACATTCAGTACTTC.

CDR3: CSATLNYGYTF. The CDR3, as DNA: TGCAGTGCTACTCTAAACTATGGCTACACCTTC. The chain combines TRBV20-1 with TRBJ1-2; D not resolved. The V end lost 4 bases, the J end lost 2 bases, and 5 bases lay between the germline ends. CDR1 DFQATT and CDR2 SNEGSKA come from the germline V gene (reference sequence). This CDR3 has 11 amino acids.

The V and J genes are TRBV7-2 and TRBJ2-7; TRBD1 matches 8 bases. Germline CDR1 SGHTA, CDR2 FQGNSA. The ends lost 5 bases at V and 3 bases at J; junction bases unmatched: 9. The CDR3 sequence is 15 residues long. CDR3 residues: CASSLSPGTGYEQYF. CDR3 sequence (DNA): TGTGCCAGCAGCCTAAGTCCCGGGACAGGCTACGAGCAGTACTTC.

This clone showed up just once. J is TRBJ2-3 and V is TRBV7-2, with TRBD2 matching 9 bases. V lost 7 bases to trimming and J lost 3 bases; unmatched junction nucleotides: 11. CDR1 and CDR2 (germline): SGHTA, FQGNSA. The CDR3 is 16 amino acids. The CDR3 nucleotides are TGTGCCAGCACCGCCTGGGGAGCGGGAGGAACAGATACGCAGTATTTT. It yields the protein CASTAWGAGGTDTQYF.

This clone was observed a handful of times. V gene TRBV28 combines with J gene TRBJ1-1; no reliable D call. This CDR3 is 15 amino acids long. Per the germline V gene, CDR1 is MDHEN and CDR2 is SYDVKM. The germline V and J ends were trimmed by 3 bases and 1 base, with 12 bases remaining between them. The CDR3 protein is CASSFQYGSNTEAFF. In DNA form, the CDR3 reads TGTGCCAGCAGTTTTCAATACGGATCGAACACTGAAGCTTTCTTT.

J is TRBJ1-2 and V is TRBV5-4; D gene uncertain. This CDR3 has 14 residues. Trimming pared 6 bases from V and 7 bases from J, leaving 19 bases between. Germline V CDR1 and CDR2: SGHNT, YYREEE (reference sequence). CDR3 bases: TGTGCCAGCAACTTCCCGGACGGGGATTTTGGCTACACCTTC. Its translation: CASNFPDGDFGYTF.

CDR3 region: CASSEPLAPREGETQYF. The CDR3 DNA follows: TGTGCCAGCAGCGAGCCTCTCGCCCCGCGGGAGGGAGAGACCCAGTACTTC. This sequence joins TRBV7-8 and TRBJ2-5; 9 bases line up with TRBD2. Losses at the gene ends were 5 bases for V and 4 bases for J; bases not matched to a gene: 14. The CDR3 extends over 17 amino acids. CDR1 SGHVS and CDR2 FQNEAQ come from the germline V gene.

This chain connects TRBV3-1 (or the pseudogene TRBV3-2) to TRBJ1-2; D may be TRBD1 (6 bases). V was clipped by 4 bases and J by 7 bases, with 16 bases between them. The CDR3 covers 14 residues. The germline V gene encodes CDR1 LGHDT and CDR2 YNNKEL (reference sequence). CDR3 loop: CASSPSRRGAGYTF. The CDR3, as DNA: TGTGCCAGCAGCCCCTCTCGGCGGGGGGCTGGCTACACCTTC.

The chain combines TRBV27 with TRBJ2-5; 11 bases align to TRBD2. V was pared by 6 bases and J by 0 bases, with 9 bases of the junction left unmatched. Germline V gene data show CDR1 as MNHEY and CDR2 as SMNVEV (reference sequence). CDR3 length: 17 residues. CDR3 sequence reads: CASSPRLAGLHQETQYF. The CDR3 DNA reads as TGTGCCAGCAGCCCCAGACTAGCGGGACTCCACCAAGAGACCCAGTACTTC.

This chain links TRBV6-2 or TRBV6-3 with TRBJ2-5; 7 bases match TRBD2. V lost 5 bases and J lost 5; bases outside the gene matches: 11. CDR1 is MNHEY, CDR2 SVGEGT, per germline. This CDR3 region has 15 residues. In DNA, the CDR3 is TGTGCCAGCAGTACCTATCGGGAGGCCGGGGAGACCCAGTACTTC. Amino acid sequence: CASSTYREAGETQYF.

V is TRBV28 and J is TRBJ1-1, with D uncertain. V lost 5 bases to trimming and J lost 1 base, with 8 bases between them. CDR1 and CDR2 (germline): MDHEN, SYDVKM. This CDR3 has 13 residues. CDR3 loop: CASSPPRNTEAFF. In DNA form, the CDR3 reads TGTGCCAGCAGTCCCCCGAGGAACACTGAAGCTTTCTTT.

In its sample, this clone was seen once. V and J are TRBV7-2 and TRBJ1-2; a weak D match, TRBD1 (6 bases). There are 12 residues in the CDR3. Trimming cost V 5 bases and J 5 bases, with 9 bases left between them. Germline assignment: CDR1 SGHTA and CDR2 FQGNSA. The CDR3 DNA follows: TGTGCCAGCAGCAAGGACAGTTATGGCTACACCTTC. It yields the protein CASSKDSYGYTF.

The rearrangement joins TRBV7-2 to TRBJ2-2, with D maybe TRBD2 (6 bases). Germline V lookup: CDR1 SGHTA, CDR2 FQGNSA. Between the trimmed V and J ends, which lost 5 bases and 3 bases, there was a span of 16 bases. The CDR3 is 16 residues long. CDR3 residues: CASSLGTVGDTGELFF. The DNA for the CDR3 is TGTGCCAGCAGCCTAGGGACTGTCGGGGACACCGGGGAGCTGTTTTTT. The full variable domain, its missing parts supplied by reference TRBV7-2 and TRBJ2-2, is GAGVSQSPSNKVTEKGKDVELRCDPISGHTALYWYRQSLGQGLEFLIYFQGNSAPDKSGLPSDRFSAERTGGSVSTLTIQRTQQEDSAVYLCASSLGTVGDTGELFFGEGSRLTVL.

In this sample, this clone turned up once. The J gene is TRBJ2-2, the V gene TRBV7-2; 8 nucleotides line up with TRBD1. Germline trimming cut 5 bases from V and 5 bases from J; bases unmatched to any gene: 10. CDR3 length equals 16 residues. CDR1 is SGHTA and CDR2 is FQGNSA in the germline V gene. CDR3 in amino acids: CASSLQGVVGTGELFF. The CDR3 DNA sequence: TGTGCCAGCAGCCTACAGGGGGTAGTGGGAACCGGGGAGCTGTTTTTT.

This chain uses TRBV18 with TRBJ2-1; possibly TRBD2 for D (5 bases). Germline CDR1 reads KGHSH; CDR2 reads LQKENI. CDR3 size: 12 residues. The ends were cut back, 5 bases at V and 9 bases at J, with 11 bases in the middle. In DNA form, the CDR3 reads TGTGCCAGCTCAGACCCCCGGGGTGAGCAGTTCTTC. As protein: CASSDPRGEQFF.

The rearrangement joins TRBV19 to TRBJ1-1; D not resolved. V lost 3 bases, J lost 6 bases, and 20 bases lay in between. CDR3 length: 16 amino acids. Germline V gene lookup returns CDR1 LNHDA and CDR2 SQIVND (reference sequence). The DNA for the CDR3 is TGTGCCAGTAGTATTTCGAGAACCCTCGAGGACGCTGAAGCTTTCTTT. Its protein is CASSISRTLEDAEAFF.

This clone showed up just once. The rearrangement links TRBV5-4 to TRBJ2-7, with D perhaps matching TRBD1 (6 bases). The CDR3 loop spans 14 amino acids. Germline V gene sequence: CDR1 SGHNT, CDR2 YYREEE (reference sequence). Trimming took 4 bases from V and 6 from J, leaving 17 bases between them. The CDR3 bases are TGTGCCAGCAGCCCAGGGGACGGCGGCCTCGAGCAGTACTTC. Translated, it gives CASSPGDGGLEQYF.

The rearrangement links TRBV20-1 to TRBJ2-5; TRBD2 matches at 7 bases. The CDR3 sequence is 15 residues long. Germline CDR1 DFQATT, CDR2 SNEGSKA (reference sequence). Trimming removed 3 bases from V and 4 bases from J; junction bases left unmatched: 11. Written as DNA, the CDR3 is TGCAGTGCTAGTGGCGATCTAGCGGTGGCAGAGACCCAGTACTTC. It yields the protein CSASGDLAVAETQYF.

This chain joins TRBV25-1 and TRBJ2-5, with TRBD1 identical over 7 bases. Germline CDR1 MGHDK, CDR2 SYGVNS. CDR3 size: 14 residues. V dropped 4 bases and J dropped 1; count of bases not matched to a gene: 3. The CDR3 sequence is CASSVGDSQETQYF. The CDR3 DNA reads TGTGCCAGCAGTGTCGGGGACAGCCAAGAGACCCAGTACTTC.

The chain joins TRBV6-1 to TRBJ1-1; D unclear. CDR3 length equals 15 residues. The germline V and J ends were trimmed by 3 bases and 6 bases, with 17 bases remaining between them. CDR1 and CDR2 from the germline V gene are MNHNS and SASEGT. CDR3 DNA: TGTGCCAGCAGTGATTACACGACTCCTGGCCCTGAAGCTTTCTTT. Protein: CASSDYTTPGPEAFF.

The chain couples TRBV18 to TRBJ1-5, with a tentative D call TRBD1 (5 bases). The CDR3 has 12 amino acids. CDR1 is KGHSH and CDR2 is LQKENI in the germline V gene. Trimming took off 6 bases at V and 6 bases at J, with 9 bases between the two ends. The chain's CDR3 is CASSRGTQPQHF. The CDR3 region has the DNA TGTGCCAGCTCCCGAGGGACTCAGCCCCAGCATTTT.

The chain links TRBV19 to TRBJ1-4, with 7 positions matching TRBD1. V lost 5 bases and J lost 8; bases outside the gene matches: 8. The germline CDR1 and CDR2 sequences are LNHDA and SQIVND (reference sequence). The CDR3 consists of 14 residues. The CDR3, as DNA: TGTGCCAGTAGTGCCTGGACAGGAGACGAAAAACTGTTTTTT. Translating gives CASSAWTGDEKLFF.

This rearrangement joins TRBV5-6 to TRBJ1-2, with D perhaps TRBD1 (5 bases). Germline loops: CDR1 SGHDT, CDR2 YYEEEE. The CDR3 is 13 amino acids. V was shortened by 4 bases and J by 7 bases, with 14 bases between the two germline ends. The CDR3 protein is CASSLPPGVGYTF. CDR3 DNA sequence: TGTGCCAGCAGCCTACCACCGGGGGTTGGCTACACCTTC.

This chain links TRBV24-1 with TRBJ2-1; 12 nucleotides line up with TRBD2. J gave up 6 bases and V 9 bases, and 5 bases lay outside the gene matches. CDR3 size: 14 residues. The germline V gene encodes CDR1 KGHDR and CDR2 SFDVKD. The CDR3 nucleotides read TGTGCCACCTCTTCGACTAGCGGGAGCAATGAGCAGTTCTTC. Translating gives CATSSTSGSNEQFF.

The V gene is TRBV5-1, the J gene TRBJ2-7; D is perhaps TRBD1 (6 bases). Between the trimmed V and J ends, which lost 5 bases and 5 bases, there was a span of 20 bases. Germline CDR1 and CDR2: SGHRS and YFSETQ. The CDR3 is 15 amino acids. The CDR3 coding sequence is TGCGCCAGCAGAGATAACACAGGGAAGGGACACGAGCAGTACTTC. Protein product: CASRDNTGKGHEQYF.